The clone carrying this T cell receptor (beta chain) has a handful of counts. Original processing notes: Amplification of reference gene primers was used by the study to estimate nucleated cell counts. Clones were read by immunoSEQ multiplex PCR, and TCRdb kept only the in-frame ones, dropping some. From that table come the V and J calls and clone size; the DNA was used to work out D and trimming. The sample consists of about 210,000 clones, about nine tenths of them appearing once. This sample was included in a study of blood T cell repertoires in COVID-19. Study details: Sites across the United States, Italy and Spain contributed samples from acute and convalescent COVID-19. Sources were T cells, B-cell-depleted T cells, or PBMCs; the material itself was cDNA or gDNA.

V lost 5 bases, J lost 0 bases, and 3 bases stayed unmatched. Germline lookup yields CDR1 SGDLS and CDR2 YYNGEE. This CDR3 region has 16 residues. The receptor was derived from a woman between 40 and 50 years old with acute or convalescent COVID-19. The specimen sequenced was peripheral blood. The chain recombines TRBV9 with TRBJ2-3; 13 nucleotides line up with TRBD2. The CDR3 DNA reads TGTGCCAGCAGTCGGACTAGCGGGGGTAGCACAGATACGCAGTATTTT. It translates to CASSRTSGGSTDTQYF.